Listed below are T cell receptor beta chains from one sample, sequenced in a study of T cells after yellow fever vaccination. MiXCR, run by TCRdb on the 5' RACE reads, gives a single entry per CDR3 protein. The table shows fewer than 500,000 distinct CDR3 sequences, with over 15% occurring only once. This specimen was PBMCs, taken before the yellow fever booster vaccination. These receptors were taken from a man younger than 35 who received the YFV17D yellow fever vaccine. Both conserved end residues are part of each CDR3. The D gene is left open where the match is weak. Rows may omit the clone size; those that give it use once, few, many or a size class.

size,D,V,J,DNA,CDR3
.,.,TRBV4-1,TRBJ1-2,TGCGCCAGCAGCCTGGGACCGGAGAACCAAGCGGGCTACACCTTC,CASSLGPENQAGYTF
few,.,TRBV5-4,TRBJ2-1,TGTGCCAGCAGCACCGGGAGCCGAGGGGGCAATGAGCAGTTCTTC,CASSTGSRGGNEQFF
.,.,TRBV7-9,TRBJ2-3,TGTGCCAGCAGCTCCTGGGATGGACAAACTAGCACAGATACGCAGTATTTT,CASSSWDGQTSTDTQYF
many,.,TRBV12-3/TRBV12-4,TRBJ2-3,TGTGCCAGCACCCGGGACTTGCTTACAGATACGCAGTATTTT,CASTRDLLTDTQYF
few,.,TRBV7-2,TRBJ1-1,TGTGCCAGCAGTCGATGGGACTCACTTGAAGCTTTCTTT,CASSRWDSLEAFF
many,.,TRBV20-1,TRBJ2-5,TGCAGTGCTAGAGATTGGCCCAGGGCCCAAGAGACCCAGTACTTC,CSARDWPRAQETQYF
few,TRBD1,TRBV11-1,TRBJ2-7,TGTGCCAGCAGCAACCAGGGGGCTGTGTTCTACGAGCAGTACTTC,CASSNQGAVFYEQYF
few,TRBD2,TRBV20-1,TRBJ2-7,TGCAGTGCGCGAGACCTAGCGGGGGGGCCGAGGGAGCAGTACTTC,CSARDLAGGPREQYF
.,.,TRBV18,TRBJ2-7,TGTGCCAGCTCCCCGAGGGGGGACACCCCGAACGAGCAGTACTTC,CASSPRGDTPNEQYF
few,.,TRBV4-3,TRBJ1-1,TGCGCCAGCAGCCAGACACACGGGATGGGAGCTTTCTTT,CASSQTHGMGAFF
few,.,TRBV5-4,TRBJ1-1,TGTGCCACCATCCACGGGACGGAGAAGACTGAAGCTTTCTTT,CATIHGTEKTEAFF
.,TRBD1,TRBV18,TRBJ2-5,TGTGCCAGCTCACCCCAGGGGGAGAGAGTCCAGTACTTC,CASSPQGERVQYF
.,TRBD2,TRBV4-1,TRBJ2-3,TGCGCCAGCAGCCAAGCCGCGGGGGGCACAGATACGCAGTATTTT,CASSQAAGGTDTQYF
few,.,TRBV4-1,TRBJ2-5,TGCGCCAGCAGCCAAGTAGAGGGAGAGACCCAGTACTTC,CASSQVEGETQYF
few,.,TRBV20-1,TRBJ2-5,TGCAGTGCTATTCCAGGGCCCGAAGAGACCCAGTACTTC,CSAIPGPEETQYF
.,TRBD1,TRBV12-3/TRBV12-4,TRBJ2-6,TGTGCCAGCGCAAATACCGGGACAGGGGGCGGTGGGGCCAACGTCCTGACTTTC,CASANTGTGGGGANVLTF
.,TRBD2,TRBV20-1,TRBJ2-4,TGCAGTGCTGCGGGGGACCGAGGGAACATTCAGTACTTC,CSAAGDRGNIQYF
few,.,TRBV5-1,TRBJ2-7,TGCGCCAGCAGACGAACGACCTACGAGCAGTACTTC,CASRRTTYEQYF
.,TRBD1,TRBV20-1,TRBJ2-1,TGCAGTGCTAGATCGACAGGGGCTCAAGACAATGAGCAGTTCTTC,CSARSTGAQDNEQFF
.,.,TRBV19,TRBJ2-1,TGTGCCAGTTCCCTCCGGGATTACCCCTTCAATGAGCAGTTCTTC,CASSLRDYPFNEQFF
.,.,TRBV7-6,TRBJ2-5,TGTGCCAGCAGCTTAGCTTATACAGAGTTACAAGAGACCCAGTACTTC,CASSLAYTELQETQYF
.,TRBD1,TRBV24-1,TRBJ2-3,TGTGCCACCAGTGATTCCGGACAGGCCGATACGCAGTATTTT,CATSDSGQADTQYF
.,TRBD1,TRBV19,TRBJ2-5,TGTGCCAGTAGTCCGTCGACAGGGGGCATCGCAGAGACCCAGTACTTC,CASSPSTGGIAETQYF
.,.,TRBV7-2,TRBJ1-1,TGTGCCAGCAGCATAACAGGAGCGAACACTGAAGCTTTCTTT,CASSITGANTEAFF
.,.,TRBV6-4,TRBJ1-1,TGTGCCAGCAGAGACAGGCCTGAGGTGACTGAAGCTTTCTTT,CASRDRPEVTEAFF
.,.,TRBV4-3,TRBJ2-1,TGCGCCAGCAGCCAAGATATGAGAGTGGACAGCTCCTACAATGAGCAGTTCTTC,CASSQDMRVDSSYNEQFF
few,.,TRBV10-3,TRBJ1-3,TGTGCCATCAGTGAGTCTGACAGGAGCTCTGGAAACACCATATATTTT,CAISESDRSSGNTIYF
.,.,TRBV7-9,TRBJ2-2,TGTGCCAGCAGCCCCGTGGTCGGGGAGCTGTTTTTT,CASSPVVGELFF
.,TRBD2,TRBV20-1,TRBJ2-3,TGCAGTGCCCCGCTAGCGGGGGTCCGAGATACGCAGTATTTT,CSAPLAGVRDTQYF
.,.,TRBV7-2,TRBJ2-3,TGTGCCAGCAGCTTTGGGGGGCTCTCGTTGGATACGCAGTATTTT,CASSFGGLSLDTQYF
few,.,TRBV15,TRBJ2-5,TGTGCCACCAGCTCGCCGACAAGGGGCGGGAAGACCCAGTACTTC,CATSSPTRGGKTQYF
many,.,TRBV20-1,TRBJ1-2,TGCAGTGCTAGAAACAACGACTATGGCTACACCTTC,CSARNNDYGYTF
few,TRBD2,TRBV29-1,TRBJ2-5,TGCAGCGTTGACGGCCTAGCGGACCAAGAGACCCAGTACTTC,CSVDGLADQETQYF
few,TRBD1,TRBV12-3/TRBV12-4,TRBJ1-4,TGTGCCAGCTGGGACAGGGGAAAAAATGAAAAACTGTTTTTT,CASWDRGKNEKLFF
few,.,TRBV7-2,TRBJ2-1,TGTGCCAGCAGCTTAGCGGGCGAGAATGAGCAGTTCTTC,CASSLAGENEQFF
.,.,TRBV7-9,TRBJ1-3,TGTGCCGGGTCCGGCGCCCGCTCTGGAAACACCATATATTTT,CAGSGARSGNTIYF
many,.,TRBV7-9,TRBJ2-5,TGTGCCAGCAGCTTAGTAGGTAGCCGTTCCGAGACCCAGTACTTC,CASSLVGSRSETQYF
few,.,TRBV6-5,TRBJ2-4,TGTGCCAGCAGTGCAGGGGCGGGGACGGTATACGGCAAAAACATTCAGTACTTC,CASSAGAGTVYGKNIQYF